This T cell receptor (beta chain) emerged from a study of cytomegalovirus exposure and HLA in healthy donors. The CDR3 consists of 14 residues. The germline V gene has CDR1 MRHNA and CDR2 SNTAGT. The V end lost 1 base, the J end lost 7 bases, and 13 bases lay between the germline ends. The PCR employed 60 Vbeta primers together with 13 Jbeta primers. Produced via immunoSEQ multiplex PCR; TCRdb's table is partial and in-frame only. The table records approximately 130,000 clones, 81% of them present only once. The sequenced sample was PBMCs. The V and J genes are TRBV6-4 and TRBJ1-2, with D perhaps matching TRBD1 (5 bases). This receptor was taken from a woman aged 35 to 49 in good health and CMV-seronegative. The CDR3, as DNA: TGTGCCAGCAGTGACTTCCCCAGACAGTCTGGCTACACCTTC. The encoded protein is CASSDFPRQSGYTF.